This T cell receptor (beta chain) was captured by sequencing in a study of blood T cell repertoires in COVID-19. The wider study: Samples came from the United States, Italy and Spain, spanning acute and convalescent COVID-19. Sample material is recorded as cDNA or gDNA derived from T cells, B-cell-depleted T cells, or PBMCs.

In the original analysis: For nucleated cells, counts were estimated from reference gene primer amplification. Data came from immunoSEQ multiplex PCR; TCRdb stores just in-frame clones and leaves some out. V and J calls and clone size come straight from that table; D and trimming were deduced from the DNA. The sample holds tens of thousands of clones; about 86% are singletons and the top ten take 25% to 30%. V lost 0 bases, J lost 4 bases, and 3 bases stayed unmatched. The CDR3 contains 15 residues. CDR1 and CDR2 (germline): MNHEY, SVGAGI. The sequence was obtained from a human donor in a cohort sampled during active COVID-19. The J gene is TRBJ1-3, the V gene TRBV6-5; 7 bases fit TRBD1. The sequenced sample consisted of peripheral blood. CDR3 loop: CASSYSKQGGNTIYF. For the CDR3, the DNA is TGTGCCAGCAGTTACTCGAAACAGGGGGGAAACACCATATATTTT.